These T cell receptor beta chains were read from a single sample in a study of T cell changes during pregnancy in multiple sclerosis. The data were produced by immunoSEQ multiplex PCR, yet TCRdb's version contains in-frame clones alone and is incomplete. The sample lists under 70,000 clones, roughly 87% occurring once. Sequenced material: peripheral blood, taken in the third trimester of pregnancy. Source of these receptors: a female donor in good health, enrolled as a control in a pregnancy study. CDR3s include the opening cysteine and the closing phenylalanine or tryptophan. A D gene is named only where the DNA matches it firmly. Size is stated for part of the rows, as once, few or many counts, or as a class when the clone is expanded.

j_call | clone_size | d_call | v_call | cdr3_nt | cdr3_aa
TRBJ2-7 | few | . | TRBV7-2 | TGTGCCAGCAGCTACGGACTTACTTACGAGCAGTACTTC | CASSYGLTYEQYF
TRBJ2-4 | . | TRBD1 | TRBV19 | TGTGCCAGTAGTGTCCAGACAGGGCTGGACATTCAGTACTTC | CASSVQTGLDIQYF
TRBJ2-3 | . | . | TRBV30 | TGTGCCTGGACAACTAACCTGGTCTACACAGATACGCAGTATTTT | CAWTTNLVYTDTQYF
TRBJ2-2 | . | . | TRBV14 | TGTGCCAGCAGCCAATTCTTGTCGGTGCCCGGGGAGCTGTTTTTT | CASSQFLSVPGELFF
TRBJ2-5 | . | TRBD1 | TRBV15 | TGTGCCACCAGCAGAGATAAGACAGGGCGGGAGACCCAGTACTTC | CATSRDKTGRETQYF
TRBJ2-7 | . | TRBD2 | TRBV11-3 | TGTGCCAGCAGCTTCACGACTAGCGCCCTCCAGTACTTC | CASSFTTSALQYF
TRBJ1-3 | . | . | TRBV2 | TGTGCCAGCAGTGAATTAAAACAGGGTGGAGACACCATATATTTT | CASSELKQGGDTIYF
TRBJ2-5 | . | TRBD2 | TRBV7-9 | TGTGCCAGCAGCCCGGGGGGGACCCAGTACTTC | CASSPGGTQYF
TRBJ1-2 | . | . | TRBV7-2 | TGTGCCAGCAGCTTACGGGGGGCAAAGGGCTACACCTTC | CASSLRGAKGYTF
TRBJ2-1 | once | TRBD2 | TRBV6-5 | TGTGCCAGCAGTTACAATGGACTAGCGGGAGAGGGTGAGCAGTTCTTC | CASSYNGLAGEGEQFF
TRBJ1-3 | . | . | TRBV2 | TGTGCCAGCGGCAGAACCGGAAACACCATATATTTT | CASGRTGNTIYF
TRBJ2-7 | once | TRBD1 | TRBV18 | TGTGCCAGCTCACCAAGGCAGGGGGATACCTACGAGCAGTACTTC | CASSPRQGDTYEQYF
TRBJ2-7 | . | . | TRBV5-1 | TGCGCCAGCTCCCTCCCGGGCTACGAGCAGTACTTC | CASSLPGYEQYF
TRBJ2-1 | . | . | TRBV7-9 | TGTGCCAGCAGCCCAAGAGACGAGTACCTCGGGGATGAGCAGTTCTTC | CASSPRDEYLGDEQFF
TRBJ1-5 | . | . | TRBV6-1 | TGTGCCAGCAGGGAGGGCAATCAGCCCCAGCATTTT | CASREGNQPQHF
TRBJ2-7 | . | . | TRBV7-9 | TGTGCCAGCAGCTCCGACGGGGTGGGAGAGCAGTACTTC | CASSSDGVGEQYF
TRBJ2-3 | . | TRBD2 | TRBV9 | TGTGCCAGCCAGCGGACTAGCGCTCCGGATACGCAGTATTTT | CASQRTSAPDTQYF
TRBJ2-2 | . | TRBD1 | TRBV29-1 | TGCAGCGTTGATTTGGGGGACAGCGCGAACACCGGGGAGCTGTTTTTT | CSVDLGDSANTGELFF
TRBJ2-2 | . | . | TRBV11-2 | TGTGCCAGCAGCTGGGTAGTTGATACGGGCACCGGGGAGCTGTTTTTT | CASSWVVDTGTGELFF
TRBJ2-7 | few | . | TRBV6-5 | TGTGCCAGCAGTTCGGGCAGGGGAAACGAGCAGTACTTC | CASSSGRGNEQYF
TRBJ2-7 | . | TRBD2 | TRBV7-2 | TGTGCCAGCAGCCGCCCTAGCGGGAGTACCGACGAGCAGTACTTC | CASSRPSGSTDEQYF
TRBJ1-3 | . | . | TRBV18 | TGTGCCAGCTTGCGCGGGCGATTCCCCGGTGGAAACACCATATATTTT | CASLRGRFPGGNTIYF
TRBJ2-1 | once | TRBD1 | TRBV13 | TGTGCCAGCAGCTTACGACAGGGTGTCCACAATGAGCAGTTCTTC | CASSLRQGVHNEQFF
TRBJ2-4 | . | TRBD1 | TRBV4-2 | TGTGCCAGCAGCCTCCAAGAGGGGGCTCTAGCCAAAAACATTCAGTACTTC | CASSLQEGALAKNIQYF
TRBJ1-6 | . | TRBD1 | TRBV19 | TGTGCCAGTAGTATGGGACAGCCTCTATTTAGCTCCTATAATTCACCCCTCCACTTT | CASSMGQPLFSSYNSPLHF
TRBJ2-7 | . | TRBD2 | TRBV10-3 | TGTGCCATCAAGGGACTAGCGGGAGTCGAGCAGTACTTC | CAIKGLAGVEQYF
TRBJ1-1 | . | TRBD1 | TRBV18 | TGTGCCAGCTCACCTCGACAGGGGGCTGCGGGGGCTGAAGCTTTCTTT | CASSPRQGAAGAEAFF
TRBJ1-5 | once | . | TRBV2 | TGTGCCAGCAGTGATTCTCGTTATAGCAATCAGCCCCAGCATTTT | CASSDSRYSNQPQHF
TRBJ2-1 | . | . | TRBV5-1 | TGCGCCAGCAGCTTGGTGGGACAGCCGGGGGCTTATGAGCAGTTCTTC | CASSLVGQPGAYEQFF
TRBJ2-2 | few | . | TRBV19 | TGTGCCAGTAACCTAGATCGTGGCACCGGGGAGCTGTTTTTT | CASNLDRGTGELFF
TRBJ2-5 | few | TRBD2 | TRBV2 | TGTGCCAGCAGTGAAGAAACTAGCGGATTAGGGACCCAGTACTTC | CASSEETSGLGTQYF
TRBJ1-3 | . | . | TRBV7-8 | TGTGCCAGCAGCTTCGAGCGACTACGGGCAGGAAACACCATATATTTT | CASSFERLRAGNTIYF
TRBJ2-7 | once | . | TRBV30 | TGTGCCTGGAGTTCTGTGTCTTACGAGCAGTACTTC | CAWSSVSYEQYF
TRBJ1-1 | . | . | TRBV18 | TGTGCCAGCTCACTCAAGACAGACTGGACTGAAGCTTTCTTT | CASSLKTDWTEAFF
TRBJ1-1 | . | . | TRBV7-2 | TGTGCCAGCAGCTTCGGGACATTAAACACTGAAGCTTTCTTT | CASSFGTLNTEAFF
TRBJ2-1 | . | . | TRBV7-2 | TGTGCCAGCAGCCCGCCCGACTGGGATGAGCAGTTCTTC | CASSPPDWDEQFF
TRBJ2-3 | . | TRBD2 | TRBV9 | TGTGCCAGCAGAAGAACTAGCGGTCACGACACAGATACGCAGTATTTT | CASRRTSGHDTDTQYF
TRBJ1-5 | . | TRBD1 | TRBV7-2 | TGTGCCAGCAGCTTAGGGGCAGGGGGAGAAGTTCAGCATTTT | CASSLGAGGEVQHF
TRBJ2-2 | . | . | TRBV20-1 | TGCAGTGCTAGCCGGTCCGGGGAGCTGTTTTTT | CSASRSGELFF
TRBJ2-5 | . | . | TRBV11-3 | TGTGCCAGCAGTCAGCAAGAGACCCAGTACTTC | CASSQQETQYF
TRBJ2-1 | . | . | TRBV10-3 | TGTGCCGTCAAACAGGGGGGAGGGAATGAGCAGTTCTTC | CAVKQGGGNEQFF
TRBJ1-2 | . | . | TRBV10-3 | TGTGCCATCAGTGGTCTCTCGGGAACTAACTATGGCTACACCTTC | CAISGLSGTNYGYTF
TRBJ1-5 | . | . | TRBV30 | TGTGCTTGGACGGAGGGAGATGATCAGCCCCAGCATTTT | CAWTEGDDQPQHF
TRBJ2-5 | . | . | TRBV6-6 | TGTGCCAGCAGTCCGACCGGGACAATCCCACAAGAGACCCAGTACTTC | CASSPTGTIPQETQYF
TRBJ2-7 | . | TRBD2 | TRBV7-2 | TGTGCCAGCAGCCCGGGGGGAGAGCAGTACTTC | CASSPGGEQYF
TRBJ2-3 | . | TRBD2 | TRBV6-6 | TGTGCCAGCAGTGCCCTAGCGGGGGGCACAGATACGCAGTATTTT | CASSALAGGTDTQYF
TRBJ2-3 | . | TRBD2 | TRBV7-9 | TGTGCCAGCAGCTCCTTAGGGTCGACTAGCGGGGCGGGAGATACGCAGTATTTT | CASSSLGSTSGAGDTQYF
TRBJ1-3 | . | . | TRBV6-5 | TGTGCTAGCAGTTACACGGACAGTGGAAACACCATATATTTT | CASSYTDSGNTIYF